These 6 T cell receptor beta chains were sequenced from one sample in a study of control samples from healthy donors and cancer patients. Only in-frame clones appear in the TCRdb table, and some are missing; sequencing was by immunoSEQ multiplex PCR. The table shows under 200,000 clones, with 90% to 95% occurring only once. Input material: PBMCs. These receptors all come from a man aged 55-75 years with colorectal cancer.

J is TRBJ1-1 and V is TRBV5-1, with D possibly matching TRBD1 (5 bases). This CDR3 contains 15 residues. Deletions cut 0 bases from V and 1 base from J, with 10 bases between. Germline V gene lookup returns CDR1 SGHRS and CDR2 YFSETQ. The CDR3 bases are TGCGCCAGCAGCTTGGAAAGACAGAGGAACACTGAAGCTTTCTTT. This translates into CASSLERQRNTEAFF.

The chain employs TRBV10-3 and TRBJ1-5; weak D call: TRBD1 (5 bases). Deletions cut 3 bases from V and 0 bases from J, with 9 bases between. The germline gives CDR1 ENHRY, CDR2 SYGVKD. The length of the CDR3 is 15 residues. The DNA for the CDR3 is TGTGCCATCAGTGAACCGACAGTTAGCAATCAGCCCCAGCATTTT. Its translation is CAISEPTVSNQPQHF.

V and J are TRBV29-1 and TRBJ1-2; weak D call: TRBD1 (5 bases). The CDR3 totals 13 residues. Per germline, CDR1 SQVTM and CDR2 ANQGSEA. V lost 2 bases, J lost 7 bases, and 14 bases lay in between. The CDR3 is CSVEKSRAGGYTF. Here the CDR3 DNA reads TGCAGCGTTGAAAAAAGCAGGGCCGGTGGCTACACCTTC.

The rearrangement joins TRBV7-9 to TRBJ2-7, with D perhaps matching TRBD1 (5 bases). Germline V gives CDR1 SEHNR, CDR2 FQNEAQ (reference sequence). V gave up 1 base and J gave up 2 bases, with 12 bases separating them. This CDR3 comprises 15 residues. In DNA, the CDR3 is TGTGCCAGCAGCTTAGAAGGACACTGGACCTACGAGCAGTACTTC. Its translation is CASSLEGHWTYEQYF. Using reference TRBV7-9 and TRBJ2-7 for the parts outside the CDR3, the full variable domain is DTGVSQNPRHKITKRGQNVTFRCDPISEHNRLYWYRQTLGQGPEFLTYFQNEAQLEKSRLLSDRFSAERPKGSFSTLEIQRTEQGDSAMYLCASSLEGHWTYEQYFGPGTRLTVT.

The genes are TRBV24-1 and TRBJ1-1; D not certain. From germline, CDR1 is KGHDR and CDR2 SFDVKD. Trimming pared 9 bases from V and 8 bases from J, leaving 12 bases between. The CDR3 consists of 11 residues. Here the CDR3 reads CATHDGREAFF. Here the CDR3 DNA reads TGTGCCACCCACGACGGACGGGAAGCTTTCTTT.

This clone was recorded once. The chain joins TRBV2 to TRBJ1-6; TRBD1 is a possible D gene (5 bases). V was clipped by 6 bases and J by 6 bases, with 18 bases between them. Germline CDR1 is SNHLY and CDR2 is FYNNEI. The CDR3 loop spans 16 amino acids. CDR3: CASRGSGNSFNSPLHF. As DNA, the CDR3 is TGTGCCAGCAGGGGATCAGGGAATTCTTTTAATTCACCCCTCCACTTT.